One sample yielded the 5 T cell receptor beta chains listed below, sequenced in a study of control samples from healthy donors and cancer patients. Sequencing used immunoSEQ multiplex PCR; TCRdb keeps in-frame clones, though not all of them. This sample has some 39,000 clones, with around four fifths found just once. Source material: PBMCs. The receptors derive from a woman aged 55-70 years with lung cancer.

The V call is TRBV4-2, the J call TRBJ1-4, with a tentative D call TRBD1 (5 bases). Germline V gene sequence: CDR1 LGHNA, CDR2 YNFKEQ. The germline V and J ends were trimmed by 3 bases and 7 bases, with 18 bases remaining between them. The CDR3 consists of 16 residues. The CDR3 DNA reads TGTGCCAGCAGCCATTCCTTGGGGCAGGGTGGTGAAAAACTGTTTTTT. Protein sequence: CASSHSLGQGGEKLFF.

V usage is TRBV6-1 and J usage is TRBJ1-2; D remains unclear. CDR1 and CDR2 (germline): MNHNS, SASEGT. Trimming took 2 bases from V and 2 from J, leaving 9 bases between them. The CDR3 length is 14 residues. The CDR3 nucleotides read TGTGCCAGCAGTGAATACGGACGGAACTATGGCTACACCTTC. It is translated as CASSEYGRNYGYTF.

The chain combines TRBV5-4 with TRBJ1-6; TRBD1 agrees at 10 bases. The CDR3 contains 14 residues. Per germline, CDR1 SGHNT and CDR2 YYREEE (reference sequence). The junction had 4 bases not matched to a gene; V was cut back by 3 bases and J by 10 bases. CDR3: CASSSGQGESPLHF. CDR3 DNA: TGTGCCAGCAGCTCCGGACAGGGGGAATCACCCCTCCACTTT.

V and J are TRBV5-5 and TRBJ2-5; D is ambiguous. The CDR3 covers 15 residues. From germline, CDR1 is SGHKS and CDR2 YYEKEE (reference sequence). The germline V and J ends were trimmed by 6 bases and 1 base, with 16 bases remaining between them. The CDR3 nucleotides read TGTGCCAGCACCCTTGGTGGGCAGTTCCAAGAGACCCAGTACTTC. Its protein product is CASTLGGQFQETQYF.

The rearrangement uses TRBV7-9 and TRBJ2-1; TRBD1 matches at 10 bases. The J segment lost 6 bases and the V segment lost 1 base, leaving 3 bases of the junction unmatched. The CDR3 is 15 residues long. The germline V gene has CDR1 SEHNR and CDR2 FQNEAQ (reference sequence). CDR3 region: CASSLGTGGLNEQFF. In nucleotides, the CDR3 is TGTGCCAGCAGCTTAGGGACAGGGGGACTCAATGAGCAGTTCTTC.